These 5 T cell receptor beta chains originate from one sample sequenced in a study of cytomegalovirus exposure and HLA in healthy donors. With 60 Vbeta and 13 Jbeta primers, the PCR was carried out. Libraries were prepared by immunoSEQ multiplex PCR; TCRdb keeps only in-frame clonotypes and omits some of them. In the table there are 150,000 to 200,000 clones, approximately 80% of which are singletons. Sequencing was done on a sample of PBMCs. The source is a woman aged 25 to 45 in good health and CMV-seropositive.

The CDR3 DNA sequence: TGTGCCAGCAGCTTCGGACTAGCGGTCTCCTACGAGCAGTACTTC. Protein: CASSFGLAVSYEQYF. The chain links TRBV13 to TRBJ2-7; 10 bases line up with TRBD2. The CDR3 contains 15 residues. The V gene's germline CDR1 is PRHDT and CDR2 FYEKMQ (reference sequence). Trimming took 3 bases from V and 0 from J; bases not matched to a gene: 2.

The chain combines TRBV7-2 with TRBJ2-5, with D tentatively TRBD1 (6 bases). The CDR3 extends over 15 amino acids. The ends were cut back, 2 bases at V and 1 base at J, with 11 bases in the middle. Germline-derived CDR1 and CDR2 are SGHTA and FQGNSA. For the CDR3, the DNA is TGTGCCAGCAGCTTAAGCACAGGGCGCCAAGAGACCCAGTACTTC. Translated: CASSLSTGRQETQYF.

The chain uses TRBV2 and TRBJ2-3; 9 bases align to TRBD2. Germline V gene lookup returns CDR1 SNHLY and CDR2 FYNNEI. J gave up 5 bases and V 6 bases, and 6 bases lay outside the gene matches. This CDR3 has 14 residues. CDR3: CASRAGGPLDTQYF. As DNA, the CDR3 is TGTGCCAGCAGGGCGGGGGGGCCCTTAGATACGCAGTATTTT.

This clone was recorded a few times. V gene TRBV7-8 combines with J gene TRBJ2-3; 14 nucleotides align to TRBD2. The junction had 15 bases not matched to a gene; V was cut back by 2 bases and J by 2 bases. CDR1 is SGHVS and CDR2 is FQNEAQ in the germline V gene. The CDR3 loop spans 21 amino acids. Written as DNA, the CDR3 is TGTGCCAGCAGCTTATGGCACCGACTAGCGGGGGGGGCTCTGATCACAGATACGCAGTATTTT. It specifies CASSLWHRLAGGALITDTQYF.

The chain has TRBV4-1 and TRBJ1-5, with D hard to call. V lost 1 base and J 6 bases, leaving 7 bases between the germline ends. The CDR3 covers 13 residues. The V gene's germline CDR1 is MGHRA and CDR2 YSYEKL. Here the CDR3 reads CASSQGRGQPQHF. The CDR3 DNA follows: TGCGCCAGCAGCCAAGGCCGGGGTCAGCCCCAGCATTTT.